Listed below are T cell receptor beta chains from one sample, sequenced in a study of cytomegalovirus exposure and HLA in healthy donors. The repertoire was sequenced with immunoSEQ multiplex PCR; TCRdb's copy has only in-frame clones and lacks some. Among over 150,000 clones listed, approximately 80% were seen once. Material: PBMCs. The receptors derive from a woman in her forties in good health and CMV-seronegative. The CDR3 runs from the conserved cysteine through the conserved F or W. D genes are given only for firm matches. Clone size, where shown, is once, few, many, or a class for clones that have expanded.

D gene	J gene	clone size	V gene	CDR3 DNA	CDR3 protein
TRBD2	TRBJ2-3	NA	TRBV5-4	TGTGCCAGCAGCCCCGGGGGGACTCCTAGCACAGATACGCAGTATTTT	CASSPGGTPSTDTQYF
TRBD1	TRBJ1-2	few	TRBV7-9	TGTGCCAGCAGCCTAGCAGGGGGCTCCTATGGCTACACCTTC	CASSLAGGSYGYTF
TRBD1	TRBJ1-2	NA	TRBV5-8	TGTGCCAGCAGCCATAGTTTCCAGGGGGCCCACTATGGCTACACCTTC	CASSHSFQGAHYGYTF
NA	TRBJ1-1	few	TRBV30	TGTGCCTGGACAGGGGAATGGGCTGAAGCTTTCTTT	CAWTGEWAEAFF
TRBD1	TRBJ2-1	NA	TRBV5-1	TGCGCCAGCAGCCCCCGGGACAGGGGGCGGGATGAGCAGTTCTTC	CASSPRDRGRDEQFF
NA	TRBJ1-4	NA	TRBV28	TGTGCCAGCTATAACGGTAATGAAAAACTGTTTTTT	CASYNGNEKLFF
NA	TRBJ2-3	NA	TRBV9	TGTGCCAGCAGCGCCCCGGGCCTGGCGGGAACGCAGTATTTT	CASSAPGLAGTQYF
NA	TRBJ2-7	NA	TRBV7-9	TGTGCCAGCAGCTTAGTATCCGGGGGCGAGCAGTACTTC	CASSLVSGGEQYF
NA	TRBJ2-4	NA	TRBV6-1	TGTGCCAGCAGTGAGGACAGCCTAGCCAAAAACATTCAGTACTTC	CASSEDSLAKNIQYF
TRBD1	TRBJ1-2	NA	TRBV19	TGTGCCAGTAGTACCCGGACAGGCCCTAACTATGGCTACACCTTC	CASSTRTGPNYGYTF
TRBD1	TRBJ2-7	NA	TRBV11-3	TGTGCCAGCTCCCCAGACAGGGGCTACGAGCAGTACTTC	CASSPDRGYEQYF
TRBD2	TRBJ2-1	NA	TRBV28	TGTGCCAGCAGCTTAACTAGCGGATTAAATGAGCAGTTCTTC	CASSLTSGLNEQFF
TRBD1	TRBJ1-1	few	TRBV5-1	TGCGCCAGCAGCTTAGGGACAGGACTCACTGAAGCTTTCTTT	CASSLGTGLTEAFF
NA	TRBJ2-3	NA	TRBV7-2	TGTGCCAGCAGCTTAGGACAGTTCACAGATACGCAGTATTTT	CASSLGQFTDTQYF
NA	TRBJ2-5	NA	TRBV5-1	TGCGCCAGCAGCTTGATGGGGGGAAAGGAAGAGACCCAGTACTTC	CASSLMGGKEETQYF
TRBD2	TRBJ2-7	NA	TRBV30	TGTGCCTGGAGTAAAACTAGCGGGTACCTCTACGAGCAGTACTTC	CAWSKTSGYLYEQYF
NA	TRBJ1-1	NA	TRBV19	TGTGCCAGTAGTGGACATATGACGAACACTGAAGCTTTCTTT	CASSGHMTNTEAFF
NA	TRBJ2-2	once	TRBV10-3	TGTGCCACTGGGGCAGAAGGCTTAAACACCGGGGAGCTGTTTTTT	CATGAEGLNTGELFF
NA	TRBJ1-2	NA	TRBV27	TGTGCCAGCAGTTCGGCGCCCGTTGGGGGCTGGAATGGCTACACCTTC	CASSSAPVGGWNGYTF
TRBD1	TRBJ2-7	NA	TRBV27	TGTGCCAGTACCTTCGGGACAGGCCAATTCAGGTACGAGCAGTACTTC	CASTFGTGQFRYEQYF
TRBD1	TRBJ1-2	NA	TRBV2	TGTGCCAGCAGACGACAGGGGGATATCTATGGCTACACCTTC	CASRRQGDIYGYTF
NA	TRBJ2-2	NA	TRBV7-6	TGTGCCAGCAGCCTAAGGGGGTCAGGGGCGATAACCGGGGAGCTGTTTTTT	CASSLRGSGAITGELFF
TRBD2	TRBJ2-3	NA	TRBV5-1	TGCGCCAGCAGCGCCGGACTAGCGGGAGAGTTAGATACGCAGTATTTT	CASSAGLAGELDTQYF
NA	TRBJ2-7	once	TRBV11-2	TGTGCCAGCAGCTTAGATGTGTTTCGCAGGGCCGCCTCCGAGCAGTACTTC	CASSLDVFRRAASEQYF
NA	TRBJ2-1	NA	TRBV5-1	TGCGCCAGCAGCTTGGGGGGAGCACCCCATGAGCAGTTCTTC	CASSLGGAPHEQFF
TRBD1	TRBJ2-7	NA	TRBV28	TGTGCCAGCAGTTTAACAGGGGCCATGTACGAGCGGTACTTC	CASSLTGAMYERYF
NA	TRBJ2-7	few	TRBV5-4	TGTGCCAGCAGCCCCGGGGCCAGGGGATACGAGCAGTACTTC	CASSPGARGYEQYF
NA	TRBJ1-4	NA	TRBV5-1	TGCGCCAGCAGCTTGTCAACAACTAATGAAAAACTGTTTTTT	CASSLSTTNEKLFF
NA	TRBJ2-3	NA	TRBV7-9	TGTGCCAGCAGCTCCGTTATGTATACGCAGTATTTT	CASSSVMYTQYF
NA	TRBJ2-2	NA	TRBV9	TGTGCCAGCAGCGTAGGCACCGGGGAGATGTTTTTT	CASSVGTGEMFF
TRBD1	TRBJ2-7	NA	TRBV29-1	TGCAGCGTTGGAGGGACAGGGTTCCAAGAGCAGTACTTC	CSVGGTGFQEQYF
TRBD1	TRBJ1-5	NA	TRBV28	TGTGCCAGCAGTCTACACCCAGGGGGCCTCAATCAGCCCCAGCATTTT	CASSLHPGGLNQPQHF
NA	TRBJ2-1	NA	TRBV6-1	TGTGCCAGCAGTGAACGGACTGGCAGCTCCTACAATGAGCAGTTCTTC	CASSERTGSSYNEQFF
NA	TRBJ2-5	NA	TRBV10-3	TGTGCCATCAGTAGTAGCCAAGAGACCCAGTACTTC	CAISSSQETQYF
NA	TRBJ1-5	NA	TRBV29-1	TGCAGCGTTGTGGGGACATCCCCTAGTCAGCCCCAGCATTTT	CSVVGTSPSQPQHF
TRBD1	TRBJ1-2	NA	TRBV4-1	TGCGCCAGCAGCCAGGGGACAGAGCCCTTCTATGGCTACACCTTC	CASSQGTEPFYGYTF
NA	TRBJ2-7	few	TRBV29-1	TGCAGCGTTGAAGATCCAAGGGCGGGCGAGCAGTACTTC	CSVEDPRAGEQYF
TRBD1	TRBJ1-2	once	TRBV7-8	TGTGCCAGCAGCGGATGGGACAGAAGAGGCTACACCTTC	CASSGWDRRGYTF
NA	TRBJ1-2	NA	TRBV28	TGTGCCAGCAGTTTAGCCGCCGGGAATGGCTACACCTTC	CASSLAAGNGYTF
NA	TRBJ2-2	NA	TRBV11-2	TGTGCCAGCAGCTTAGGGGGGCTAGGGGAGCTGTTTTTT	CASSLGGLGELFF
TRBD2	TRBJ2-3	NA	TRBV28	TGTGCCAGCAGTCTAGGGGCTAGCGGGGCGACAGATACGCAGTATTTT	CASSLGASGATDTQYF
TRBD1	TRBJ2-1	NA	TRBV29-1	TGCAGCGTTCAACAGGGGAGCGATGAGCAGTTCTTC	CSVQQGSDEQFF
NA	TRBJ1-4	few	TRBV6-5	TGTGCCAGCAGTTACCGACAGGCCGGCGGACTGTTTTTT	CASSYRQAGGLFF
NA	TRBJ1-2	NA	TRBV5-5	TGTGCCAGCAGCTTGACCCCATTAGCTAACTATGGCTACACCTTC	CASSLTPLANYGYTF
NA	TRBJ2-1	few	TRBV4-1	TGCGCCAGCAGCCCCGGGACTCGGGAGCAGTTCTTC	CASSPGTREQFF
NA	TRBJ1-2	NA	TRBV6-5	TGTGCCAGCAGTACAGGGACCCATGGCTACACCTTC	CASSTGTHGYTF
NA	TRBJ1-3	once	TRBV6-6	TGTGCCAGCAGTTCCACAGGGATTTCGGGAAACACCATATATTTT	CASSSTGISGNTIYF
NA	TRBJ1-4	once	TRBV7-9	TGTGCCAGCAGCCCGGGGGTAGGAAATGAAAAACTGTTTTTT	CASSPGVGNEKLFF
NA	TRBJ1-1	NA	TRBV28	TGTGCCAGCAGTCCCGGACGCAGGGGCACTGAAGCTTTCTTT	CASSPGRRGTEAFF
NA	TRBJ1-2	NA	TRBV5-4	TGTGCCAGCAGACGAAACACAGATAACTATGGCTACACCTTC	CASRRNTDNYGYTF
NA	TRBJ1-1	NA	TRBV6-4	TGTGCCAGCAGTGTCCAGGTGTACACTGAAGCTTTCTTT	CASSVQVYTEAFF
NA	TRBJ1-5	NA	TRBV19	TGTGCCACCTGGACTGCGTATAGCAATCAGCCCCAGCATTTT	CATWTAYSNQPQHF
NA	TRBJ2-2	once	TRBV29-1	TGCAGCGTTGTAATGGCAACCGGGGAGCTGTTTTTT	CSVVMATGELFF
NA	TRBJ2-2	NA	TRBV10-3	TGTGCCATCCAGGGGTCCGGGGAGCTGTTTTTT	CAIQGSGELFF
NA	TRBJ2-7	NA	TRBV29-1	TGCAGCGTTGAAGATCAAGCGGACGAGCAGTACTTC	CSVEDQADEQYF
NA	TRBJ2-7	NA	TRBV6-5	TGTGCCAGCAGTGGCCCTCGGGGAAGCTCCTACGAGCAGTACTTC	CASSGPRGSSYEQYF
TRBD1	TRBJ2-1	NA	TRBV7-9	TGTGCCAGCCATCCCGGGGCAGGGGGCAATGAGCAGTTCTTC	CASHPGAGGNEQFF